This T cell receptor (beta chain) originates from a study of PD-1 blockade in classical Hodgkin lymphoma. Concerning this clone itself: What it binds is not known.

Every single patient, without exception, relapsed after autologous stem cell transplantation, and brentuximab vedotin exposure varied. Best responses were complete response, partial response or progressive disease. Whole-study findings and limits: Complete responders showed a baseline diversity that resembled the diversity of newly diagnosed patients. Newly diagnosed patients were reported to exhibit reduced baseline TCR diversity relative to healthy donors. Unlike CD8+ TCR diversity, which did not rise significantly by C4D1, CD4+ TCR diversity did.

Sequenced by immunoSEQ multiplex PCR; TCRdb stores in-frame clones only, minus some. The table has 24,000 or so clones, around three quarters seen once. The trim removed 4 bases at V and 6 bases at J, leaving 2 bases unmatched. The length of the CDR3 is 13 residues. Germline V gene sequence: CDR1 SGHAT, CDR2 FQNNGV. The input for sequencing was peripheral blood mononuclear cells (PBMCs), taken before the second cycle of nivolumab. The chain links TRBV11-2 to TRBJ1-3, with TRBD1 matching 8 bases. The source is a human donor with classical Hodgkin lymphoma. The CDR3 coding sequence is TGTGCCAGCAGCTCGGACAGGGTAAACACCATATATTTT. It translates to CASSSDRVNTIYF.